This T cell receptor (beta chain) came from a study of blood T cells in healthy people across ages. The CDR3 covers 19 residues. Trimming left V 3 bases short and J 3 bases short, with 21 bases between. This clonotype was found many times. The antigen remains unidentified. RNA extraction gave at least 6 micrograms of total RNA per sample. The use of a sample-barcoded 5' primer and a J-beta primer mix characterized a second PCR of about 6 to 12 cycles. MiXCR, run by TCRdb on the 5' RACE reads, gives a single entry per CDR3 protein. The sample holds roughly 900,000 distinct CDR3 sequences, 25% to 30% seen once. Study-level points and caveats: Naive T cell percentage showed a strong correlation with the diversity of TCR beta.

Sequenced sample: blood. The sequence derives from an elderly woman in good health. This sequence joins TRBV12-3 or TRBV12-4 and TRBJ2-6, with D possibly called TRBD1 or TRBD2 (6 bases each). The CDR3 sequence is CASSFRGLGLDVGANVLTF. The CDR3 DNA reads TGTGCCAGCAGTTTCCGGGGGCTTGGGCTGGATGTTGGGGCCAACGTCCTGACTTTC.